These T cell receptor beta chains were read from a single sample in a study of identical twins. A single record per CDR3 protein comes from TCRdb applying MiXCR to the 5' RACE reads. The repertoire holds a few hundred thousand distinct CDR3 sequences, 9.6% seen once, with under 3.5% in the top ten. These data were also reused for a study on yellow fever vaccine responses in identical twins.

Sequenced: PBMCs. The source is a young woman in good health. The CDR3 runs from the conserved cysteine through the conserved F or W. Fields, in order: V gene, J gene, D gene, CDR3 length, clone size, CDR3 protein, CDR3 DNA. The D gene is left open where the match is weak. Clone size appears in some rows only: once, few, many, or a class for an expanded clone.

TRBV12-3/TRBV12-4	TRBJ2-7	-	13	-	CASRLSRVGEQYF	TGTGCTAGTCGTTTGAGCAGGGTTGGTGAGCAGTACTTC
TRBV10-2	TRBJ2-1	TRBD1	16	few	CASSAPTGFSYNEQFF	TGCGCCAGCAGTGCCCCGACAGGGTTCTCCTACAATGAGCAGTTCTTC
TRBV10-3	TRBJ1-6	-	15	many	CAISESRTVNSPLHF	TGTGCCATCAGTGAGTCTAGGACGGTAAATTCACCCCTCCACTTT
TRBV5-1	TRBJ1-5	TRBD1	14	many	CASSLTGMDQPQHF	TGCGCCAGCAGCCTGACAGGGATGGATCAGCCCCAGCATTTT
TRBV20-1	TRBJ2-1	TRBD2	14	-	CSASSGTSGHEQFF	TGCAGTGCTAGTTCCGGGACTAGCGGGCATGAGCAGTTCTTC
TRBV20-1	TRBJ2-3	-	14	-	CSARDGSGRKTQYF	TGCAGTGCTAGAGATGGGAGCGGCAGGAAGACGCAGTATTTT
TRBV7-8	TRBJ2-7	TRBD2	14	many	CASSSSGVAYEQYF	TGTGCCAGCAGCTCTAGCGGGGTAGCCTACGAGCAGTACTTC
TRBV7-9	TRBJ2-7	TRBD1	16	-	CASSPRSGTGVHEQYF	TGTGCCAGCAGCCCCCGTTCAGGGACAGGGGTACACGAGCAGTACTTC
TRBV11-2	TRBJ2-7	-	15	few	CASSLDLRGIHEQYF	TGTGCCAGCAGCTTAGATCTTAGAGGGATCCACGAGCAGTACTTC
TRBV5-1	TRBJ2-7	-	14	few	CASSPQDGYYEQYF	TGCGCCAGCAGCCCGCAAGACGGTTACTACGAGCAGTACTTC
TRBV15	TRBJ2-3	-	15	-	CATRTQGYSTDTQYF	TGTGCCACCAGGACCCAGGGTTATAGCACAGATACGCAGTATTTT
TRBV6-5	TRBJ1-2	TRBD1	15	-	CASSSSGTAIYGYTF	TGTGCCAGCAGTTCCTCCGGGACAGCGATCTATGGCTACACCTTC
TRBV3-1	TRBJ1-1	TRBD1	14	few	CASSSQGKGTEAFF	TGTGCCAGCAGCTCACAGGGGAAGGGCACTGAAGCTTTCTTT
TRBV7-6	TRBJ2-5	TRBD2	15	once	CASTLSGGDQETQYF	TGTGCCAGCACCCTTAGCGGGGGGGATCAAGAGACCCAGTACTTC
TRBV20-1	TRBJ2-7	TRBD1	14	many	CSAREMPGGYEQYF	TGCAGTGCTAGAGAAATGCCAGGGGGCTACGAGCAGTACTTC
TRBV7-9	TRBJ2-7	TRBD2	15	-	CASSMSSGATYEQYF	TGTGCCAGCAGCATGAGTAGCGGGGCGACCTACGAGCAGTACTTC
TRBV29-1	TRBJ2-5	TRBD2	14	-	CSAVPGLTQETQYF	TGCAGCGCCGTCCCGGGACTAACCCAAGAGACCCAGTACTTC
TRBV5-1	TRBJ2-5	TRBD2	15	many	CASSLGTSGRETQYF	TGCGCCAGCAGCTTGGGGACTAGCGGGAGAGAGACCCAGTACTTC
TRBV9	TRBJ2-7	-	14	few	CASSVAGADYEQYF	TGTGCCAGCAGCGTAGCAGGGGCCGACTACGAGCAGTACTTC
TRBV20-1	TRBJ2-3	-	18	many	CSARDPSSYRVLTDTQYF	TGCAGTGCTAGAGATCCAAGTTCCTACAGGGTTCTCACAGATACGCAGTATTTT
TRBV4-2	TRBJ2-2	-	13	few	CASRFEASGELFF	TGTGCCAGCAGATTCGAAGCATCCGGGGAGCTGTTTTTT
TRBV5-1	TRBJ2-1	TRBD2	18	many	CASSLLAGGPSSYNEQFF	TGCGCCAGCAGCTTACTAGCGGGGGGCCCTAGCTCCTACAATGAGCAGTTCTTC
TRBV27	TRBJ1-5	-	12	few	CASKSGLQPQHF	TGTGCCAGCAAAAGTGGTCTTCAGCCCCAGCATTTT
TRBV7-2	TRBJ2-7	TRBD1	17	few	CASSSTGTGFSYYEQYF	TGTGCCAGCAGCTCAACCGGGACAGGGTTTTCCTACTACGAGCAGTACTTC
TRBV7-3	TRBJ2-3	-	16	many	CASSLRGGPPSDTQYF	TGTGCCAGCAGCTTAAGAGGGGGGCCGCCGTCAGATACGCAGTATTTT
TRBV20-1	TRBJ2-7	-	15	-	CSARDIYGRGNEQYF	TGCAGTGCTAGAGATATTTACGGCAGGGGCAACGAGCAGTACTTC
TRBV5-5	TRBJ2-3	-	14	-	CASSMRVGADTQYF	TGTGCCAGCAGTATGAGGGTGGGCGCAGATACGCAGTATTTT
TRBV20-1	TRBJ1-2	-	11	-	CSAAPNYGYTF	TGCAGTGCTGCCCCTAACTATGGCTACACCTTC
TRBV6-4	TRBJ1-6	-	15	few	CASSDSSGSGSPLHF	TGTGCCAGCAGTGACTCGTCGGGTTCCGGTTCACCCCTCCACTTT
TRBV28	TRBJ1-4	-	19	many	CASQFWDAKGTSTNEKLFF	TGTGCCAGCCAGTTCTGGGACGCCAAAGGGACGTCAACTAATGAAAAACTGTTTTTT
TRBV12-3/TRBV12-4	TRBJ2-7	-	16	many	CASSYLPPRWPYEQYF	TGTGCCAGCAGTTACCTGCCGCCCCGGTGGCCCTACGAGCAGTACTTC
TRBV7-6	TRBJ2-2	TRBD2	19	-	CASSSHAGLAGTNTGELFF	TGTGCCAGCAGCTCACACGCGGGGCTAGCGGGGACCAACACCGGGGAGCTGTTTTTT
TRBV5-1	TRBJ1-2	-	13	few	CASAPPGGDGYTF	TGCGCCAGCGCCCCACCGGGAGGGGACGGCTACACCTTC
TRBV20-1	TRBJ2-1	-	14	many	CSARFIGRDNEQFF	TGCAGTGCTAGATTTATTGGACGGGACAATGAGCAGTTCTTC
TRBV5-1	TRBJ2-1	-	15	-	CASSGQPGAYNEQFF	TGCGCCAGCAGCGGACAGCCGGGTGCGTACAATGAGCAGTTCTTC
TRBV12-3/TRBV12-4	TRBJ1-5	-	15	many	CASSLARTENQPQHF	TGTGCCAGCAGTTTAGCCAGGACAGAAAATCAGCCCCAGCATTTT
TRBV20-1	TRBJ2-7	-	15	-	CSARANRGLAYEQYF	TGCAGTGCTAGGGCCAACAGGGGACTGGCCTACGAGCAGTACTTC
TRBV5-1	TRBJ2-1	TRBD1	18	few	CASSFRVSGQGVYNEQFF	TGCGCCAGCAGCTTTAGGGTTTCGGGACAGGGGGTTTACAATGAGCAGTTCTTC
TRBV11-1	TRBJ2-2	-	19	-	CASSLAFRLWEENTGELFF	TGTGCCAGCAGCTTAGCGTTTCGCCTCTGGGAGGAAAACACCGGGGAGCTGTTTTTT
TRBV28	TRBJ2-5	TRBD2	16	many	CASSLSASGGQETQYF	TGTGCCAGCAGTTTATCTGCTAGCGGGGGACAAGAGACCCAGTACTTC
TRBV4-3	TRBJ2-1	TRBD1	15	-	CASSQVRTGTHEQFF	TGCGCCAGCAGCCAAGTAAGGACAGGAACCCATGAGCAGTTCTTC
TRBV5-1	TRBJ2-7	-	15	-	CASSLWNGSGDEQYF	TGCGCCAGCAGCTTATGGAACGGCTCGGGGGATGAGCAGTACTTC